This T cell receptor (beta chain) was observed in a study of T cells in women clearing cervical HPV infection. The study's findings and limits: Each sample's T-cell count was unknown, possibly confounding richness. It is unknown whether associations predate infection; no effector/memory or HPV-specific sorting.

Germline V gives CDR1 SNHLY, CDR2 FYNNEI. The CDR3 runs 13 residues. Germline trimming cut 10 bases from V and 5 bases from J; bases unmatched to any gene: 4. The table came from immunoSEQ multiplex PCR; TCRdb's copy has only in-frame clones and leaves some out. Across tens of thousands of clones, the top ten clones capture roughly 1.5% of the sample. About this clone itself: What it recognizes is unknown. Coverage ceases 3 residues before the CDR3 finishes, and the germline J gene fills in the end.

The receptor was isolated from a woman aged 18 to 75 with a cervical HPV16 infection that either progressed to CIN3+ or cleared (not recorded which). The genes are TRBV2 and TRBJ2-1; TRBD2 agrees at 11 bases. The specimen sequenced was blood buffy coat. CDR3 DNA (partial): TGTGCCACCCGACTAGCGGGAAACAATGAG. Protein sequence: CATRLAGNNE. The whole CDR3 protein is CATRLAGNNEQFF.